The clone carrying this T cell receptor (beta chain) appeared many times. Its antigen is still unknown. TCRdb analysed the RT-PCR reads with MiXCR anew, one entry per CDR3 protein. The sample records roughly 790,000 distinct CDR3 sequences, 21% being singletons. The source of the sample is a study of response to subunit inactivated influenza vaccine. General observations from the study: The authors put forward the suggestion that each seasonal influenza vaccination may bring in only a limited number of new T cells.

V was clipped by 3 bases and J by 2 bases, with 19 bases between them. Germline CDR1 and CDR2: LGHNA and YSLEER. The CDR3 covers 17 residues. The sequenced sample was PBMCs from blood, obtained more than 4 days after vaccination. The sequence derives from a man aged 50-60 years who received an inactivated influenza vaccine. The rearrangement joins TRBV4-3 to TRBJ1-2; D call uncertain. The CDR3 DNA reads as TGCGCCAGCAGCCAGGGGTTGGTAAGAGGGAGAAACTATGGCTACACCTTC. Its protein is CASSQGLVRGRNYGYTF.